This T cell receptor beta chain was found in a study of T cell repertoires in cytomegalovirus infection. Study information: A matching HLA type, together with CMV infection, was signaled by public TCR beta signatures.

TCRdb re-analysed the reads in MiXCR, keeping a single row per CDR3 protein. Found here are approximately 290,000 distinct CDR3 sequences, about 25% of them singletons; the top ten hold 11% to 15%. With regard to this clonotype: Its antigen is as yet unknown.

Whole-study results and caveats: Cumulated frequencies of public TCR beta families served to identify carriers of CMV plus the relevant HLA. HLA-C-restricted TCR beta clonotypes specific for CMV led the ex vivo response.

The CDR3 runs 14 residues. The V gene lost 3 bases and the J gene lost 4 bases, with 15 bases spanning the gap. CDR1 and CDR2 from the germline V gene are SQVTM and ANQGSEA. The sequenced material came from PBMCs. The TCR comes from a human donor in good health (CMV status not recorded). Some clones in this sample may be carry-over from other donors' samples. The chain couples TRBV29-1 to TRBJ1-2; D remains unclear. The CDR3 DNA sequence: TGCAGCGTTGACTCCGGGCGAGCAGCCTATGGCTACACCTTC. Amino acid sequence: CSVDSGRAAYGYTF.